This T cell receptor beta chain is from a study of cytomegalovirus exposure and HLA in healthy donors. V lost 0 bases, J lost 2 bases, and 4 bases stayed unmatched. CDR3 size: 15 residues. From germline, CDR1 is MNHEY and CDR2 SMNVEV (reference sequence). Primers: 60 Vbeta forward and 13 Jbeta reverse. The protocol was immunoSEQ multiplex PCR, while the TCRdb copy is restricted to in-frame clones and leaves out a portion. Listed are roughly 76,000 clones; roughly 2.4% falls within the top ten. The source of this sequence is a female donor in good health and CMV-seropositive. The specimen sequenced was PBMCs. The chain joins TRBV27 to TRBJ2-7; 7 positions agree with TRBD1. CDR3 DNA: TGTGCCAGCAGTTTATCAAGGGGGCAGCCCTACGAGCAGTACTTC. Translating it yields CASSLSRGQPYEQYF.